These 21 T cell receptor beta chains came from one sample sequenced in a study of identical twins. TCRdb used MiXCR to reprocess the 5' RACE reads, holding one entry per CDR3 protein. The data contain more than 600,000 distinct CDR3 sequences, around a sixth of them singletons. These data also formed part of another study, on T cells expressing NK-cell markers.

The source material was PBMCs. The source is a woman between 18 and 29 years old in good health.

This clonotype was observed a few times. The chain uses TRBV29-1 and TRBJ1-1; weak D call: TRBD1 (5 bases). V lost 1 base and J 7 bases, leaving 10 bases between the germline ends. The CDR3 contains 12 residues. The germline V gene encodes CDR1 SQVTM and CDR2 ANQGSEA. The CDR3 region has the DNA TGCAGCGTTGAAGGGAGGGGTTTTGAAGCTTTCTTT. Translated: CSVEGRGFEAFF.

This chain links TRBV25-1 with TRBJ2-5; D may be TRBD1 or TRBD2 (5 bases each). The V end was cut by 0 bases, the J end by 2 bases, with 10 bases between. CDR3 length: 15 residues. The germline gives CDR1 MGHDK, CDR2 SYGVNS. The CDR3 region is CASSEYTGAQETQYF. The CDR3, as DNA: TGTGCCAGCAGTGAATATACCGGGGCTCAAGAGACCCAGTACTTC. Looking up the rest from reference TRBV25-1 and TRBJ2-5 gives the full variable domain: EADIYQTPRYLVIGTGKKITLECSQTMGHDKMYWYQQDPGMELHLIHYSYGVNSTEKGDLSSESTVSRIRTEHFPLTLESARPSHTSQYLCASSEYTGAQETQYFGPGTRLLVL.

J is TRBJ2-1 and V is TRBV20-1, with a tentative D call TRBD2 (7 bases). This CDR3 comprises 17 residues. Trimming removed 3 bases at V and 4 bases at J, with 22 bases between. Germline CDR1 reads DFQATT; CDR2 reads SNEGSKA (reference sequence). The CDR3 region has the DNA TGCAGTGCTAGGTTCCTCCAAGGGGGGGGGCTATACAATGAGCAGTTCTTC. Translated: CSARFLQGGGLYNEQFF.

This clonotype was found a few times. The chain uses TRBV5-6 and TRBJ1-5; unclear D gene. The CDR3 is 12 residues long. The V end was cut by 4 bases, the J end by 5 bases, with 7 bases between. Germline V gene lookup returns CDR1 SGHDT and CDR2 YYEEEE. CDR3 amino acids: CASSRLHQPQHF. CDR3 DNA: TGTGCCAGCAGCCGCTTACATCAGCCCCAGCATTTT.

This clonotype was seen repeatedly, ten times or more. V usage is TRBV12-3 or TRBV12-4 and J usage is TRBJ1-2; D is undetermined. V shed 5 bases and J shed 7 bases, with 11 bases lying between them. CDR3 size: 12 residues. The CDR3 spells CASSPGHGGYTF. DNA of the CDR3: TGTGCCAGCAGTCCTGGGCACGGTGGCTACACCTTC.

V gene TRBV7-8 combines with J gene TRBJ2-7, with D uncertain. The CDR3 runs to 15 residues. The V end lost 4 bases, the J end lost 1 base, and 14 bases lay between the germline ends. Germline CDR1 is SGHVS and CDR2 is FQNEAQ. The CDR3 spells CASSSEPQESYEQYF. The CDR3 nucleotides are TGTGCCAGCAGCTCCGAGCCGCAGGAGTCCTACGAGCAGTACTTC.

The chain recombines TRBV12-3 or TRBV12-4 with TRBJ2-5; D may correspond to TRBD1 or TRBD2 (5 bases each). The CDR3 has 16 amino acids. Deletions cut 2 bases from V and 1 base from J, with 14 bases between. This CDR3 is CASSLRGAGSQETQYF. CDR3 in DNA: TGTGCCAGCAGTTTACGAGGGGCGGGTTCCCAAGAGACCCAGTACTTC.

This clonotype was seen a few times. The chain links TRBV12-3 or TRBV12-4 to TRBJ2-1; possibly TRBD2 for D (6 bases). This CDR3 is 14 amino acids long. V was pared by 3 bases and J by 4 bases, with 10 bases between. This chain's CDR3 is CASSFPGVYNEQFF. The CDR3 coding sequence is TGTGCCAGCAGTTTCCCGGGGGTGTACAATGAGCAGTTCTTC.

There are a few counts of this clonotype. The chain carries TRBV11-2 and TRBJ2-7, with D maybe TRBD1 (5 bases). Trimming cost V 5 bases and J 3 bases, with 8 bases left between them. CDR1 is SGHAT, CDR2 FQNNGV, per germline. The CDR3 runs to 12 residues. The CDR3 region is CASSTTDYEQYF. The DNA of the CDR3 is TGTGCCAGCAGCACGACAGACTACGAGCAGTACTTC.

The V gene is TRBV24-1, the J gene TRBJ2-3, with 7 bases matching TRBD1. This CDR3 spans 24 amino acids. Germline trimming cut 4 bases from V and 3 bases from J; bases unmatched to any gene: 33. The germline CDR1 and CDR2 sequences are KGHDR and SFDVKD. The CDR3 sequence: CATSDQARGRRRTDKNHLTDTQYF. The DNA for the CDR3 is TGTGCCACCAGTGACCAAGCTAGGGGGCGAAGGAGAACTGACAAAAACCACCTGACAGATACGCAGTATTTT.

This clonotype was observed many times. This chain joins TRBV5-1 and TRBJ2-1; 10 positions match TRBD2. This CDR3 is 14 amino acids long. Germline CDR1 and CDR2: SGHRS and YFSETQ. V gave up 5 bases and J gave up 6 bases; unmatched junction bases: 5. CDR3 coding DNA: TGCGCCAGCAGTCCGGGACTAGCGACCAATGAGCAGTTCTTC. Encoded protein: CASSPGLATNEQFF.

In this sample, this clonotype turned up a few times. This chain links TRBV12-3 or TRBV12-4 with TRBJ1-1; TRBD1 matches 7 bases. The CDR3 is made up of 14 amino acids. The V segment lost 5 bases and the J segment 4 bases; nucleotides outside the gene matches: 7. The CDR3: CASSLIGGRTEAFF. The CDR3 DNA is TGTGCCAGCAGTCTTATAGGGGGCCGCACTGAAGCTTTCTTT.

This clonotype was counted many times. The chain couples TRBV20-1 to TRBJ2-1; unclear D gene. Germline CDR1 is DFQATT and CDR2 is SNEGSKA (reference sequence). CDR3 length: 11 residues. The V end lost 2 bases, the J end lost 10 bases, and 9 bases lay between the germline ends. CDR3 residues: CSARLFGEQFF. In nucleotides, the CDR3 is TGCAGTGCTAGACTCTTCGGGGAGCAGTTCTTC.

The chain couples TRBV20-1 to TRBJ2-1; no reliable D call. CDR3 length equals 11 residues. Trimming pared 5 bases from V and 15 bases from J, leaving 17 bases between. From germline, CDR1 is DFQATT and CDR2 SNEGSKA (reference sequence). The CDR3 protein is CSAPPTPRLFF. In DNA, the CDR3 is TGCAGTGCTCCCCCGACACCTCGCTTGTTCTTC.

This clonotype was seen a handful of times. The chain employs TRBV6-2 or TRBV6-3 and TRBJ2-3, with D possibly matching TRBD2 (6 bases). V dropped 5 bases and J dropped 4 bases, with 13 bases sitting between them. Germline lookup yields CDR1 MNHEY and CDR2 SVGEGT. This CDR3 comprises 14 residues. CDR3 nucleotide sequence: TGTGCCAGCAGTCCCACCGGGAGTCCAGATACGCAGTATTTT. Its protein product is CASSPTGSPDTQYF.

The chain couples TRBV29-1 to TRBJ2-5, with 8 bases aligning to TRBD1. The germline CDR1 and CDR2 sequences are SQVTM and ANQGSEA. The V and J ends lost 6 bases and 5 bases, in that order; junction bases with no gene match: 20. CDR3 length: 17 amino acids. Here the CDR3 reads CSVVNGAWTGNFETQYF. In nucleotides, the CDR3 is TGCAGCGTAGTGAACGGGGCCTGGACAGGGAATTTCGAGACCCAGTACTTC.

The chain couples TRBV7-9 to TRBJ2-2; no definite D call. Germline values: CDR1 SEHNR, CDR2 FQNEAQ (reference sequence). V lost 5 bases to trimming and J lost 6 bases, with 16 bases between them. The CDR3 is 15 amino acids. The CDR3 is CASSPPVGPAGELFF. The CDR3 region has the DNA TGTGCCAGCAGCCCCCCCGTAGGGCCAGCCGGGGAGCTGTTTTTT.

The genes are TRBV3-1 and TRBJ1-1; no clear D. V lost 4 bases and J 6 bases, leaving 18 bases between the germline ends. In germline, CDR1 is LGHDT, CDR2 YNNKEL (reference sequence). The CDR3 has 15 residues. The CDR3 region has the DNA TGTGCCAGCAGCCGTCAGACCGGGGTTCTGGCTGAAGCTTTCTTT. It codes for CASSRQTGVLAEAFF.

The gene calls are TRBV6-1 and TRBJ2-3, with D perhaps TRBD1 or TRBD2 (5 bases each). Trimming shortened V by 7 bases and J by 0 bases, and 11 bases separated the two germline ends. This CDR3 comprises 14 residues. The germline V gene has CDR1 MNHNS and CDR2 SASEGT. CDR3 loop: CASKIGASTDTQYF. The CDR3 region has the DNA TGTGCCAGCAAGATCGGGGCCAGCACAGATACGCAGTATTTT.

This clonotype has more than one count but fewer than ten. Here the CDR3 reads CASSSPLAGGRNTGELFF. The CDR3 nucleotides read TGTGCCAGCAGCTCGCCACTAGCGGGAGGGCGTAACACCGGGGAGCTGTTTTTT. The chain combines TRBV6-1 with TRBJ2-2; 13 bases agree with TRBD2. The V segment lost 6 bases and the J segment 2 bases; nucleotides outside the gene matches: 9. Germline loops: CDR1 MNHNS, CDR2 SASEGT. There are 18 residues in the CDR3.

Only a few counts were recorded for this clonotype. The rearrangement joins TRBV5-4 to TRBJ2-3, with TRBD2 as a possible D gene (5 bases). V was cut by 5 bases and J by 2 bases, with 15 bases left in between. The V gene's germline CDR1 is SGHNT and CDR2 YYREEE (reference sequence). The length of the CDR3 is 15 residues. The CDR3 bases are TGTGCCAGCAGTAGGACTGCGAGGGACACAGATACGCAGTATTTT. This sequence encodes CASSRTARDTDTQYF.